Presented here are 24 T cell receptor beta chains from one specimen sequenced in a study of T cells after yellow fever vaccination (dated by TCRdb to the late 2010s). Libraries came from 5' RACE. TCRdb records Illumina NovaSeq 6000 as the sequencer. TCRdb cleaned the public reads at Q25 with fastp, built clones with MiXCR and kept in-frame beta chains. A single entry per CDR3 protein holds the most common genes and DNA from its merged rows. Recorded for this sample are about 320,000 distinct CDR3 sequences; around 4.5% of them occurred a single time. Of the sample, roughly a fifth is held by the ten largest clones. What this sample's treatment or condition label stands for: live attenuated yellow fever vaccine strain. This specimen was PBMCs, taken 15 days after the yellow fever booster vaccination. The source of these receptors is a man between 18 and 29 years old who received the YFV17D yellow fever vaccine.

The chain has TRBV9 and TRBJ1-2; D might be TRBD1 (6 bases). V lost 3 bases to trimming and J lost 4 bases, with 10 bases between them. The CDR3 spans 13 residues. Germline values: CDR1 SGDLS, CDR2 YYNGEE. The CDR3: CASSAETGYGYTF. CDR3 bases: TGTGCCAGCAGCGCAGAGACAGGCTATGGCTACACCTTC.

This clonotype was found a few times. The chain employs TRBV5-6 and TRBJ2-1, with D perhaps TRBD2 (5 bases). The CDR3 extends over 13 amino acids. Looked up from germline, CDR1 is SGHDT and CDR2 is YYEEEE. Trimming shortened V by 7 bases and J by 3 bases, and 11 bases separated the two germline ends. CDR3 protein: CASGPGNYNEQFF. DNA of the CDR3: TGTGCCAGCGGTCCCGGGAACTACAATGAGCAGTTCTTC. Full variable domain (missing parts from reference TRBV5-6 and TRBJ2-1): DAGVTQSPTHLIKTRGQQVTLRCSPKSGHDTVSWYQQALGQGPQFIFQYYEEEERQRGNFPDRFSGHQFPNYSSELNVNALLLGDSALYLCASGPGNYNEQFFGPGTRLTVL.

Many counts were recorded for this clonotype. At one of its ends the junction is not consistent with the germline gene, which may arise from a read error. The gene calls are TRBV6-5 and TRBJ2-1, with D possibly being TRBD2 (7 bases). The germline V gene encodes CDR1 MNHEY and CDR2 SVGAGI. The CDR3 sequence is 12 residues long. CDR3 sequence: CASSSGGNQQFF. The CDR3 DNA sequence: TGTGCCAGCAGTTCGGGGGGCAATCAGCAGTTCTTC.

This clonotype was seen repeatedly, ten times or more. V gene TRBV5-1 combines with J gene TRBJ2-2; maybe TRBD1 (5 bases). Trimming removed 1 base at V and 5 bases at J, with 12 bases between. CDR3 length: 15 amino acids. CDR1 is SGHRS, CDR2 YFSETQ, per germline. In DNA, the CDR3 is TGCGCCAGCAGCTTGTACAGGATGGGGACCGGGGAGCTGTTTTTT. Its translation is CASSLYRMGTGELFF.

This clonotype was counted a few times. The chain uses TRBV27 and TRBJ2-3; the D gene is possibly TRBD2 (7 bases). The CDR3 contains 17 residues. V shed 4 bases and J shed 3 bases, with 20 bases lying between them. Germline V lookup: CDR1 MNHEY, CDR2 SMNVEV (reference sequence). This CDR3 reads CASSSHLGGGPTDTQYF. CDR3 DNA: TGTGCCAGCAGTTCCCACTTAGGGGGGGGGCCAACAGATACGCAGTATTTT.

This clonotype was counted only a few times. V usage is TRBV20-1 and J usage is TRBJ1-4; 12 bases align to TRBD1. J was trimmed by 7 bases and V by 0 bases; bases with no gene match: 9. The germline V gene has CDR1 DFQATT and CDR2 SNEGSKA (reference sequence). The CDR3 spans 17 residues. CDR3 DNA sequence: TGCAGTGCTAGAGATCTAGGAGGGACAGGGGGCGGTGAAAAACTGTTTTTT. This translates into CSARDLGGTGGGEKLFF.

This clonotype has only one observation. V and J are TRBV5-5 and TRBJ2-1; 7 nucleotides line up with TRBD2. Germline V lookup: CDR1 SGHKS, CDR2 YYEKEE (reference sequence). The ends lost 3 bases at V and 0 bases at J; junction bases unmatched: 6. This CDR3 is 16 amino acids long. For the CDR3, the DNA is TGTGCCAGCAGCTGGGACGGGGGGATCTCCTACAATGAGCAGTTCTTC. Translated, it gives CASSWDGGISYNEQFF.

At least ten counts were recorded for this clonotype. The chain joins TRBV18 to TRBJ2-1; 11 nucleotides align to TRBD1. With V trimmed by 3 bases and J by 8 bases, 0 bases remained unmatched. Per the germline V gene, CDR1 is KGHSH and CDR2 is LQKENI. The CDR3 sequence is 13 residues long. The CDR3 DNA follows: TGTGCCAGCTCACCGGGACAGGGGGATGAGCAGTTCTTC. Encoded protein: CASSPGQGDEQFF.

The rearrangement uses TRBV29-1 and TRBJ2-1; 8 nucleotides align to TRBD1. V lost 2 bases to trimming and J lost 4 bases; unmatched junction nucleotides: 7. The germline gives CDR1 SQVTM, CDR2 ANQGSEA. The CDR3 has 15 amino acids. CDR3 region: CSVERTGRLYNEQFF. As DNA, the CDR3 is TGCAGCGTTGAAAGGACAGGGAGATTGTACAATGAGCAGTTCTTC.

This chain joins TRBV5-1 and TRBJ2-2; D may be TRBD2 (6 bases). The CDR3 has 15 amino acids. Germline V lookup: CDR1 SGHRS, CDR2 YFSETQ. The V end was cut by 6 bases, the J end by 0 bases, with 12 bases between. This chain's CDR3 is CASKTGTSNTGELFF. CDR3 DNA sequence: TGCGCCAGCAAAACCGGGACTTCGAACACCGGGGAGCTGTTTTTT.

The chain joins TRBV6-5 to TRBJ1-4; maybe TRBD1 (5 bases). Germline CDR1 and CDR2: MNHEY and SVGAGI. CDR3 length: 14 amino acids. V lost 6 bases to trimming and J lost 0 bases, with 8 bases between them. The chain's CDR3 is CASRLTATNEKLFF. The CDR3 DNA is TGTGCCAGCAGACTGACAGCAACTAATGAAAAACTGTTTTTT.

This clonotype was found many times. The rearrangement joins TRBV5-5 to TRBJ1-1; D gene uncertain. V lost 1 base to trimming and J lost 3 bases, with 10 bases between them. The CDR3 length is 14 residues. Germline CDR1 reads SGHKS; CDR2 reads YYEKEE (reference sequence). CDR3 in amino acids: CASSLSLLDTEAFF. As DNA, the CDR3 is TGTGCCAGCAGCTTGTCTCTCTTAGACACTGAAGCTTTCTTT.

This clonotype was seen a handful of times. This chain uses TRBV20-1 with TRBJ2-3; 8 bases are shared with TRBD2. Per germline, CDR1 DFQATT and CDR2 SNEGSKA (reference sequence). V lost 6 bases, J lost 1 base, and 6 bases stayed unmatched. The CDR3 covers 14 residues. This CDR3 reads CSARAGGRTDTQYF. Written as DNA, the CDR3 is TGCAGTGCCCGCGCGGGGGGCCGCACAGATACGCAGTATTTT.

This clonotype occurred many times. This chain uses TRBV7-2 with TRBJ2-7, with 13 nucleotides matching TRBD2. The CDR3 runs 15 residues. From germline, CDR1 is SGHTA and CDR2 FQGNSA. V shed 5 bases and J 6 bases; nucleotides not matched to a gene: 7. CDR3 coding DNA: TGTGCCAGCAGCACCGTTGGACTAGCGGGGGCCGAGCAGTACGTC. Translating it yields CASSTVGLAGAEQYV.

This clonotype came up many times. This sequence joins TRBV5-1 and TRBJ2-5; no reliable D call. This CDR3 spans 13 amino acids. CDR1 and CDR2 (germline): SGHRS, YFSETQ. V lost 0 bases, J lost 5 bases, and 8 bases lay in between. The CDR3 reads CASSLDTPETQYF. The CDR3 nucleotides are TGCGCCAGCAGCTTGGACACCCCGGAGACCCAGTACTTC.

The chain couples TRBV5-1 to TRBJ2-7, with TRBD2 matching over 7 bases. In germline, CDR1 is SGHRS, CDR2 YFSETQ. The CDR3 totals 18 residues. The trim removed 0 bases at V and 6 bases at J, leaving 18 bases unmatched. As DNA, the CDR3 is TGCGCCAGCAGCTTGGATCCGGGACTACTAAGGCGTACCTGCGAGCAGTACTTC. Its protein is CASSLDPGLLRRTCEQYF. Based on the CDR3 plus reference TRBV5-1 and TRBJ2-7, the full variable domain is KAGVTQTPRYLIKTRGQQVTLSCSPISGHRSVSWYQQTPGQGLQFLFEYFSETQRNKGNFPGRFSGRQFSNSRSEMNVSTLELGDSALYLCASSLDPGLLRRTCEQYFGPGTRLTVT.

This clonotype was seen more than once but under ten times. The J gene is TRBJ2-7, the V gene TRBV19; D possibly corresponds to TRBD2 (5 bases). Germline CDR1 LNHDA, CDR2 SQIVND (reference sequence). The CDR3 runs 13 residues. Trimming took 4 bases from V and 4 from J, leaving 11 bases between them. The CDR3: CASSTLSGYEQYF. The CDR3, as DNA: TGTGCCAGTAGTACCCTTTCGGGGTACGAGCAGTACTTC. Variable domain in full (rest from reference TRBV19 and TRBJ2-7): DGGITQSPKYLFRKEGQNVTLSCEQNLNHDAMYWYRQDPGQGLRLIYYSQIVNDFQKGDIAEGYSVSREKKESFPLTVTSAQKNPTAFYLCASSTLSGYEQYFGPGTRLTVT.

The chain carries TRBV7-8 and TRBJ2-2; 8 bases agree with TRBD2. V was pared by 1 base and J by 3 bases, with 1 base of the junction left unmatched. The CDR3 runs to 15 residues. Germline CDR1 SGHVS, CDR2 FQNEAQ. For the CDR3, the DNA is TGTGCCAGCAGCTTAGGGCGGGGGGACACCGGGGAGCTGTTTTTT. Protein: CASSLGRGDTGELFF.

The sample holds a few counts of this clonotype. The CDR3: CSAGAGGGFDYGYTF. The CDR3 region has the DNA TGCAGTGCTGGCGCAGGGGGAGGATTCGACTATGGCTACACCTTC. V and J are TRBV20-1 and TRBJ1-2; 7 bases are shared with TRBD1. Germline values: CDR1 DFQATT, CDR2 SNEGSKA (reference sequence). V was clipped by 5 bases and J by 3 bases; unmatched bases: 12. This CDR3 has 15 residues.

This rearrangement joins TRBV6-2 or TRBV6-3 to TRBJ2-1; TRBD2 might be the D (6 bases). In germline, CDR1 is MNHEY, CDR2 SVGEGT. V gave up 6 bases and J gave up 7 bases, with 13 bases separating them. This CDR3 is built from 13 residues. CDR3 residues: CASSRLGPNEQFF. Here the CDR3 DNA reads TGTGCCAGCAGCCGACTAGGCCCTAATGAGCAGTTCTTC.

This clonotype was picked up a small number of times. The J gene is TRBJ1-3, the V gene TRBV6-5; perhaps TRBD1 as D (6 bases). V lost 4 bases and J lost 5, with 15 bases in between. Germline V gene sequence: CDR1 MNHEY, CDR2 SVGAGI. This CDR3 contains 15 residues. CDR3 sequence: CASSSSTGGRNTIYF. The CDR3 DNA is TGTGCCAGCAGTTCGTCCACGGGGGGGCGAAACACCATATATTTT.

This clonotype came up many times. The rearrangement links TRBV7-8 to TRBJ2-2, with a tentative D call TRBD2 (5 bases). Deletions cut 0 bases from V and 3 bases from J, with 5 bases between. Germline loops: CDR1 SGHVS, CDR2 FQNEAQ. The CDR3 extends over 14 amino acids. CDR3 coding DNA: TGTGCCAGCAGCTTAGCGAGGGACACCGGGGAGCTGTTTTTT. It specifies CASSLARDTGELFF.

This chain connects TRBV6-5 to TRBJ1-5; 10 positions match TRBD1. The germline gives CDR1 MNHEY, CDR2 SVGAGI. V gave up 5 bases and J gave up 13 bases; unmatched junction bases: 11. CDR3 length: 14 amino acids. CDR3: CASSPTPSGQGQHF. Here the CDR3 DNA reads TGTGCCAGCAGTCCTACTCCTTCGGGACAGGGGCAGCATTTT.

This clonotype was seen repeatedly, ten times or more. The chain couples TRBV29-1 to TRBJ1-1; D gene uncertain. Germline CDR1 is SQVTM and CDR2 is ANQGSEA. CDR3 length: 13 amino acids. Trimming removed 4 bases from V and 0 bases from J, with 9 bases in between. CDR3 protein: CSVVPGLNTEAFF. The CDR3 DNA reads TGCAGCGTTGTTCCGGGGTTGAACACTGAAGCTTTCTTT.